The 15 T cell receptor beta chains in this list originate from one sample, sequenced in a study of CD8 T cells in ankylosing spondylitis. General study points: For ankylosing spondylitis blood, a TCR beta motif of about 8 highly homologous variants appeared characteristic.

TCRdb itself ran the 5' RACE reads through MiXCR, one entry per CDR3 protein. The profile shows 500,000 to 550,000 distinct CDR3 sequences, approximately 11% of them singletons. Their target antigens are unknown. The specimen sequenced was blood, either unsorted or a sorted T cell fraction (not recorded which). These receptors came from a male donor with ankylosing spondylitis.

The table lists this clonotype with a few counts. The chain carries TRBV4-1 and TRBJ2-2; the match to TRBD2 covers 8 bases. Germline V gene sequence: CDR1 MGHRA, CDR2 YSYEKL. This CDR3 spans 17 amino acids. V was pared by 0 bases and J by 2 bases, with 5 bases of the junction left unmatched. The CDR3 nucleotides are TGCGCCAGCAGCCAAGACTCGGGAGGGATAAACACCGGGGAGCTGTTTTTT. This codes for CASSQDSGGINTGELFF.

The chain joins TRBV27 to TRBJ2-1, with a weak D call TRBD2 (6 bases). The CDR3 consists of 15 residues. The germline CDR1 and CDR2 sequences are MNHEY and SMNVEV (reference sequence). With 2 bases removed from V and 4 bases from J, the gap between germline ends came to 12 bases. Here the CDR3 reads CASSLRGSKYNEQFF. CDR3 bases: TGTGCCAGCAGTTTACGGGGGTCCAAGTACAATGAGCAGTTCTTC.

The rearrangement uses TRBV20-1 and TRBJ1-2; D gene ambiguous. V shed 7 bases and J shed 0 bases, with 12 bases lying between them. CDR1 is DFQATT and CDR2 is SNEGSKA in the germline V gene (reference sequence). The CDR3 spans 13 residues. As DNA, the CDR3 is TGCAGTGTCCCGGGGAGGCCTAACTATGGCTACACCTTC. The encoded protein is CSVPGRPNYGYTF.

V gene TRBV5-1 combines with J gene TRBJ1-2, with D perhaps TRBD1 (6 bases). V lost 2 bases, J lost 3 bases, and 11 bases lay in between. CDR3 length: 14 residues. Germline values: CDR1 SGHRS, CDR2 YFSETQ. The CDR3 DNA sequence: TGCGCCAGCAGCTTCGGGGGCTTCGACTATGGCTACACCTTC. This translates into CASSFGGFDYGYTF.

In DNA form, the CDR3 reads TGTGCCAGCTCACCACCGGGACTAGGACGAACTGAAGCTTTCTTT. Its translation is CASSPPGLGRTEAFF. The rearrangement uses TRBV18 and TRBJ1-1; tentative D call: TRBD1 (5 bases). CDR1 is KGHSH, CDR2 LQKENI, per germline. This CDR3 is 15 amino acids long. V shed 0 bases and J shed 5 bases, with 13 bases lying between them.

This clonotype showed up just a few times. The rearrangement uses TRBV20-1 and TRBJ2-7; 8 bases are a match to TRBD2. The junction had 4 bases not matched to a gene; V was cut back by 6 bases and J by 3 bases. The CDR3 covers 12 residues. The germline V gene has CDR1 DFQATT and CDR2 SNEGSKA (reference sequence). DNA for the CDR3: TGCAGTGCGCAGCGGGAGAGCTACGAGCAGTACTTC. It yields the protein CSAQRESYEQYF.

The chain uses TRBV20-1 and TRBJ2-2; no firm D call. The germline V gene encodes CDR1 DFQATT and CDR2 SNEGSKA (reference sequence). The CDR3 extends over 12 amino acids. The V end was cut by 5 bases, the J end by 2 bases, with 6 bases between. The CDR3, as DNA: TGCAGTGCTCCTCAAAACACCGGGGAGCTGTTTTTT. Amino acid sequence: CSAPQNTGELFF.

This chain connects TRBV20-1 to TRBJ1-6, with TRBD1 matching over 9 bases. The CDR3 has 14 amino acids. CDR1 DFQATT and CDR2 SNEGSKA come from the germline V gene (reference sequence). Trimming removed 2 bases from V and 10 bases from J; junction bases left unmatched: 6. The CDR3 DNA follows: TGCAGTGCTAGACCCCGGGACAGGGACTCACCCCTCCACTTT. Encoded protein: CSARPRDRDSPLHF.

The V and J genes are TRBV25-1 and TRBJ1-2; the match to TRBD1 covers 8 bases. The ends lost 3 bases at V and 4 bases at J; junction bases unmatched: 4. The germline V gene encodes CDR1 MGHDK and CDR2 SYGVNS. This CDR3 is 14 amino acids long. The CDR3 here is CASSEEQGVYGYTF. In nucleotides, the CDR3 is TGTGCCAGCAGTGAGGAACAGGGGGTCTATGGCTACACCTTC.

The gene calls are TRBV2 and TRBJ2-1, with 13 nucleotides matching TRBD2. This CDR3 comprises 15 residues. CDR1 SNHLY and CDR2 FYNNEI come from the germline V gene. The V segment lost 2 bases and the J segment 7 bases; nucleotides outside the gene matches: 2. CDR3 DNA sequence: TGTGCCAGCAGTGAAACTAGCGGGAGGGTTAATGAGCAGTTCTTC. It codes for CASSETSGRVNEQFF.

The chain uses TRBV6-1 and TRBJ2-1; no reliable D call. Trimming took 7 bases from V and 0 from J, leaving 13 bases between them. Germline V CDR1 and CDR2: MNHNS, SASEGT. The CDR3 runs 15 residues. The CDR3 reads CASIPGPNSYNEQFF. CDR3 nucleotide sequence: TGTGCCAGCATACCAGGACCCAACTCCTACAATGAGCAGTTCTTC.

The rearrangement joins TRBV12-3 or TRBV12-4 to TRBJ2-3; D ambiguous. Between the trimmed V and J ends, which lost 7 bases and 6 bases, there was a span of 17 bases. This CDR3 contains 14 residues. The CDR3 nucleotides are TGTGCCAGCACCCCCCAATTGGCGGCGGATACGCAGTATTTT. It translates to CASTPQLAADTQYF.

The rearrangement uses TRBV28 and TRBJ1-2, with 8 bases that match TRBD1. Unmatched junction bases numbered 13, after V lost 5 bases and J lost 5 bases. Germline V gene lookup returns CDR1 MDHEN and CDR2 SYDVKM. The CDR3 is 16 amino acids. The CDR3, as DNA: TGTGCCAGCAGTATCTTCAGGCCACAGGGGGGATATGGCTACACCTTC. It encodes CASSIFRPQGGYGYTF.

The sample holds many counts of this clonotype. V usage is TRBV10-3 and J usage is TRBJ2-5; 7 bases are a match to TRBD2. The CDR3 length is 17 residues. Per the germline V gene, CDR1 is ENHRY and CDR2 is SYGVKD. Trimming cost V 6 bases and J 0 bases; bases outside gene matches: 13. CDR3 DNA sequence: TGTGCCATCAGCTCCGGGCTAGCGGAGGGGTACCAAGAGACCCAGTACTTC. Amino acid sequence: CAISSGLAEGYQETQYF.

V usage is TRBV7-2 and J usage is TRBJ1-1; possible D gene TRBD1, 5 bases. Germline V lookup: CDR1 SGHTA, CDR2 FQGNSA. CDR3 length: 17 residues. With 2 bases removed from V and 5 bases from J, the gap between germline ends came to 21 bases. The CDR3 protein is CASSLWTPKGNGTEAFF. CDR3 sequence (DNA): TGTGCCAGCAGCTTATGGACGCCCAAGGGGAATGGTACTGAAGCTTTCTTT.